This record covers a single T cell receptor (beta chain). TCRdb fed the PCR reads into MiXCR, producing one record per CDR3 protein. The sample holds 20,000 to 25,000 distinct CDR3 sequences, more than 45% seen once. This CDR3 contains 15 residues. V shed 4 bases and J shed 8 bases, with 16 bases lying between them. Per the germline V gene, CDR1 is SGHRS and CDR2 is YFSETQ. This sample is part of a study of vaccination and CD4 T cells after COVID-19. The chain has TRBV5-1 and TRBJ1-6; D unclear. This TCR was sampled from a human donor who had recovered from COVID-19. This material consisted of CD4+ T cells from blood, taken before SARS-CoV-2 vaccination. In DNA form, the CDR3 reads TGCGCCAGCAGCCCGGTTCCGGGCCTGGATTCACCCCTCCACTTT. It translates to CASSPVPGLDSPLHF.